The sequence of this TCR beta chain was determined in a study of a mutant IDH1 vaccine in newly diagnosed glioma. Study information: Vaccination of patients was performed eight times, in weeks 1, 3, 5, 7, 11, 15, 19 and 23. Before enrollment, patients got radiotherapy alone, temozolomide alone, or mostly the combination.

Data came from immunoSEQ multiplex PCR; TCRdb stores just in-frame clones and leaves some out. This table has around 100,000 clones, roughly 90% appearing once. This CDR3 has 10 residues. With 7 bases removed from V and 3 bases from J, the gap between germline ends came to 6 bases. CDR1 is SQVTM, CDR2 ANQGSEA, per germline. With regard to this clone: The antigen is undetermined.

Time point: week 11, during vaccination. The vaccine gave 300 ug of a 20-mer mutant IDH1 peptide subcutaneously per dose. This chain uses TRBV29-1 with TRBJ2-5; no definite D call. Sample: PBMCs, taken from a glioma patient whose treatment included an IDH1 peptide vaccine. The source of this sequence is a woman in her forties or fifties with glioma. The CDR3 nucleotides read TGCAGCGCGAGAGAAGAGACCCAGTACTTC. Translated: CSAREETQYF.